A selection of T cell receptor beta chains follows, all from one sample in a study of T-cell reconstitution after alpha-beta-depleted transplantation in children. TCRdb reprocessed the PCR reads via MiXCR and lists one record per CDR3 protein. The table has roughly 420,000 distinct CDR3 sequences, 15% to 20% seen once. The sequenced sample was PBMCs, mostly from graft donor cells, obtained 360 days after TCRalphabeta/CD19-depleted stem cell transplant. These receptors were collected from a boy in the first two years of life who had a stem cell transplant for Wiskott-Aldrich syndrome, so the T cells may come from the graft donor. Each CDR3 is given with its conserved first and last residue.

v_call cdr3_aa
TRBV19 CASSPHRGRTTGELFF
TRBV20-1 CSAISGAPYEQYF
TRBV5-5 CASSGWVLQETQYF
TRBV30 CAWSVYLGSYEQYF
TRBV7-9 CASSLVARGRGDTQYF
TRBV11-1 CASSLKGRSTSNTGELFF
TRBV12-3/TRBV12-4 CASSLRGGHEQYF
TRBV29-1 CSVWPAGGGISSYNEQFF
TRBV6-5 CASSYGTGVSAGGYTF
TRBV9 CASSVETTPGDEQFF
TRBV10-2 CASKVGWVYEQYF
TRBV29-1 CSVAGNNEQFF
TRBV15 CATSRDEGPEQYF
TRBV18 CASSPPGGPETQYF
TRBV4-1 CASSRGLAEQETQYF
TRBV5-5 CASSNPGQGNYGYTF
TRBV20-1 CSARDLNYEQYF
TRBV5-1 CASSLAFNEQFF
TRBV24-1 CATSDSGGTGNEQFF
TRBV7-8 CASSSTTNEQFF
TRBV28 CASSVTGAPYNSPLHF
TRBV19 CASSIVPGSYEQYF
TRBV12-3/TRBV12-4 CASSTDRGGYNSPLHF
TRBV20-1 CSARRGQSGGELFF
TRBV7-2 CASSLEEESGQYF
TRBV5-1 CASSLGDSTDTQYF
TRBV12-3/TRBV12-4 CASSSSRLSGNEQFF
TRBV18 CASSPISGAYEQYF
TRBV12-3/TRBV12-4 CASSFGTVHTGELFF
TRBV10-2 CASRQLANEQFF
TRBV7-9 CASSFPTSGRKYEQFF
TRBV5-1 CASSPREGHETQYF
TRBV20-1 CSARVLAQGGYTF
TRBV5-6 CASRDRGRGPNEQFF
TRBV5-1 CASSLEVAGVSEQYF
TRBV4-1 CASSPADIAKNIQYF
TRBV7-9 CASSLGQTREPQHF
TRBV14 CASSQGPRSRFF
TRBV6-5 CASSYSGGNQPQHF
TRBV30 CAWRVSGTYYEQYF
TRBV11-2 CASSRLAGGHNEQFF
TRBV20-1 CSARDQGTGNEQYF